These 19 T cell receptor beta chains were sequenced from one sample in a study of CD8 T cells in ankylosing spondylitis. Overall study results and limits: A TCR beta motif made of about 8 highly homologous variants seemed typical of ankylosing spondylitis blood.

TCRdb redid the calling of the 5' RACE reads with MiXCR, one entry per CDR3 protein. The table shows a few hundred thousand distinct CDR3 sequences, with under 8.5% occurring only once. Antigens for these TCRs are unknown. Sequencing used blood, either unsorted or a sorted T cell fraction (not recorded which). These receptors were obtained from a male donor with ankylosing spondylitis.

In this sample, this clonotype turned up a few times. The rearrangement uses TRBV7-2 and TRBJ2-1; D perhaps matches TRBD1 (5 bases). The CDR3 consists of 16 residues. Germline CDR1 is SGHTA and CDR2 is FQGNSA. Trimming took 1 base from V and 1 from J, leaving 11 bases between them. This CDR3 is CASSLVGGASYNEQFF. The CDR3 bases are TGTGCCAGCAGCTTAGTAGGTGGGGCTTCCTACAATGAGCAGTTCTTC.

The chain combines TRBV6-1 with TRBJ2-6; the D is unclear. CDR1 is MNHNS and CDR2 is SASEGT in the germline V gene. V was pared by 7 bases and J by 0 bases, with 10 bases between. CDR3 size: 15 residues. The CDR3 DNA reads TGTGCCAGCACAAGTCGGCCCTCTGGGGCCAACGTCCTGACTTTC. Translated: CASTSRPSGANVLTF.

This clonotype turned up a few times. The chain uses TRBV7-9 and TRBJ2-7; 9 nucleotides match TRBD2. The CDR3 spans 16 residues. V dropped 1 base and J dropped 0; count of bases not matched to a gene: 4. Per germline, CDR1 SEHNR and CDR2 FQNEAQ (reference sequence). The CDR3: CASSLEASGNSYEQYF. The CDR3 bases are TGTGCCAGCAGCTTAGAGGCTAGCGGGAACTCCTACGAGCAGTACTTC.

Many counts were recorded for this clonotype. V gene TRBV5-6 combines with J gene TRBJ2-5, with 8 nucleotides matching TRBD1. Losses at the gene ends were 4 bases for V and 6 bases for J; bases not matched to a gene: 11. In germline, CDR1 is SGHDT, CDR2 YYEEEE. The CDR3 runs 15 residues. CDR3 bases: TGTGCCAGCAGCCCCGACAGGGGTTACGGACAGACCCAGTACTTC. This encodes CASSPDRGYGQTQYF.

The chain employs TRBV12-3 or TRBV12-4 and TRBJ2-4; TRBD1 matches 7 bases. The CDR3 length is 14 residues. J lost 3 bases, V lost 7 bases, and 6 bases had no gene match. The CDR3 loop reads CASTPDRDKNIQYF. The DNA for the CDR3 is TGTGCCAGCACCCCAGACAGGGACAAAAACATTCAGTACTTC.

The sample holds many counts of this clonotype. The genes are TRBV5-1 and TRBJ2-1; the D gene is possibly TRBD1 (6 bases). The CDR3 sequence is 15 residues long. V shed 7 bases and J shed 8 bases, with 22 bases lying between them. CDR1 is SGHRS and CDR2 is YFSETQ in the germline V gene. CDR3 DNA: TGCGCCAGCGAGTCAGGGGACGCCTACCTCCATGAGCAGTTCTTC. Residues: CASESGDAYLHEQFF.

The J gene is TRBJ2-3, the V gene TRBV24-1; D is possibly TRBD2 (6 bases). The CDR3 covers 18 residues. Per the germline V gene, CDR1 is KGHDR and CDR2 is SFDVKD. V lost 3 bases, J lost 2 bases, and 20 bases lay in between. This CDR3 is CATSDTAGPFSYTDTQYF. The CDR3 coding sequence is TGTGCCACCAGTGATACGGCGGGACCCTTCTCCTACACAGATACGCAGTATTTT.

The chain employs TRBV3-1 and TRBJ2-7; TRBD1 might be the D (6 bases). Germline loops: CDR1 LGHDT, CDR2 YNNKEL (reference sequence). V lost 3 bases and J 5 bases, leaving 17 bases between the germline ends. The CDR3 covers 15 residues. Written as DNA, the CDR3 is TGTGCCAGCAGCCACTCGACAGGACCCAACCACGAGCAGTACTTC. This translates into CASSHSTGPNHEQYF.

This clonotype was seen more than once but under ten times. The rearrangement uses TRBV18 and TRBJ2-7; 12 bases match TRBD2. Germline V lookup: CDR1 KGHSH, CDR2 LQKENI. Trimming at V came to 5 bases and at J to 7 bases, leaving 12 bases not matched to a gene. The length of the CDR3 is 16 residues. CDR3 amino acids: CASSSGLAGKAWEQYF. CDR3 DNA sequence: TGTGCCAGCTCAAGCGGACTAGCGGGAAAGGCTTGGGAGCAGTACTTC.

This clonotype was counted ten times or more. This rearrangement joins TRBV5-1 to TRBJ2-1; 10 bases agree with TRBD2. V was pared by 2 bases and J by 2 bases, with 4 bases of the junction left unmatched. This CDR3 is built from 16 residues. The germline V gene has CDR1 SGHRS and CDR2 YFSETQ. This CDR3 reads CASSLTSGVTYNEQFF. CDR3 coding DNA: TGCGCCAGCAGCTTAACTAGCGGGGTTACCTACAATGAGCAGTTCTTC.

This clonotype was found many times. The chain links TRBV5-1 to TRBJ2-1; D is possibly TRBD2 (5 bases). From germline, CDR1 is SGHRS and CDR2 YFSETQ. V lost 4 bases to trimming and J lost 0 bases, with 11 bases between them. The CDR3 contains 15 residues. CDR3 nucleotides: TGCGCCAGCAGCGGAGGTACTAGCTCCTACAATGAGCAGTTCTTC. Translated: CASSGGTSSYNEQFF.

This clonotype was seen more than once but under ten times. This rearrangement joins TRBV7-3 to TRBJ2-3, with D uncertain. Germline CDR1 is SGHTA and CDR2 is FQGTGA. The V end was cut by 5 bases, the J end by 0 bases, with 9 bases between. The CDR3 consists of 14 residues. The CDR3 here is CASSPSSSTDTQYF. CDR3 coding DNA: TGTGCCAGCAGCCCCTCCAGTAGCACAGATACGCAGTATTTT.

Many counts were recorded for this clonotype. The rearrangement links TRBV12-3 or TRBV12-4 to TRBJ1-3; no clear D. V was trimmed by 3 bases and J by 0 bases, leaving 12 bases between them. The CDR3 is made up of 16 amino acids. CDR3 sequence reads: CASSFGWRFSGNTIYF. DNA of the CDR3: TGTGCCAGCAGTTTCGGTTGGCGGTTCTCTGGAAACACCATATATTTT.

In this sample, this clonotype turned up many times. This chain connects TRBV20-1 to TRBJ1-1; weak D call: TRBD1 (5 bases). V was pared by 1 base and J by 7 bases, with 16 bases between. The CDR3 loop spans 14 amino acids. Germline assignment: CDR1 DFQATT and CDR2 SNEGSKA (reference sequence). The CDR3 region is CSARVGGGRGEAFF. The CDR3 nucleotides are TGCAGTGCTAGAGTAGGCGGGGGAAGAGGTGAAGCTTTCTTT.

At least ten counts were recorded for this clonotype. CDR3 amino acids: CASSQDQGRREQYF. In DNA, the CDR3 is TGTGCCAGCAGCCAAGATCAAGGGAGGAGGGAGCAGTACTTC. The chain has TRBV3-1 and TRBJ2-7, with TRBD2 as a possible D gene (6 bases). There are 14 residues in the CDR3. V lost 0 bases and J 7 bases, leaving 13 bases between the germline ends. Germline V lookup: CDR1 LGHDT, CDR2 YNNKEL (reference sequence).

V gene TRBV18 combines with J gene TRBJ2-5; no definite D call. CDR3 length equals 12 residues. CDR1 is KGHSH, CDR2 LQKENI, per germline. Trimming took 6 bases from V and 5 from J, leaving 10 bases between them. The CDR3 reads CASSGSEETQYF. CDR3 in DNA: TGTGCCAGCTCGGGATCTGAGGAGACCCAGTACTTC.

This clonotype was picked up a small number of times. V gene TRBV4-2 combines with J gene TRBJ2-1; 10 bases are shared with TRBD2. V lost 0 bases, J lost 4 bases, and 9 bases stayed unmatched. The CDR3 is made up of 18 amino acids. Germline V CDR1 and CDR2: LGHNA, YNFKEQ. Written as DNA, the CDR3 is TGTGCCAGCAGCCAAGATGGGGCTAGCGGGAGTCCATACAATGAGCAGTTCTTC. Its protein is CASSQDGASGSPYNEQFF.

This clonotype came up many times. The chain recombines TRBV5-1 with TRBJ2-7; 10 bases line up with TRBD2. CDR3 length: 17 amino acids. V was pared by 0 bases and J by 3 bases, with 9 bases of the junction left unmatched. In germline, CDR1 is SGHRS, CDR2 YFSETQ. The CDR3 loop reads CASSLGTSGFRLYEQYF. In nucleotides, the CDR3 is TGCGCCAGCAGCTTGGGGACTAGCGGATTCCGCCTCTACGAGCAGTACTTC. Filled out from reference TRBV5-1 and TRBJ2-7, the complete variable domain reads KAGVTQTPRYLIKTRGQQVTLSCSPISGHRSVSWYQQTPGQGLQFLFEYFSETQRNKGNFPGRFSGRQFSNSRSEMNVSTLELGDSALYLCASSLGTSGFRLYEQYFGPGTRLTVT.

V is TRBV18 and J is TRBJ1-1; unclear D gene. V dropped 2 bases and J dropped 1 base, with 8 bases sitting between them. The CDR3 loop spans 14 amino acids. Germline V gene sequence: CDR1 KGHSH, CDR2 LQKENI. The CDR3 DNA follows: TGTGCCAGCTCACCAGCTGGTCGGAACACTGAAGCTTTCTTT. It translates to CASSPAGRNTEAFF.